Listed below are T cell receptor beta chains from one sample, sequenced in a study of response to subunit inactivated influenza vaccine. TCRdb redid the calling of the RT-PCR reads with MiXCR, one entry per CDR3 protein. Of under 750,000 distinct CDR3 sequences in the sample, 12% were seen once. This specimen was PBMCs from blood, taken on the day of vaccination. All receptors come from a man in his forties or fifties who received an inactivated influenza vaccine. Both conserved end residues are part of each CDR3. For some rows the clone size is stated as once, few or many, or as a class when expanded; others skip it.

v_gene: TRBV2
j_gene: TRBJ2-1
abundance: few
len: 17
CDR3aa: CASKTGVSGSSYNEQFF

v_gene: TRBV20-1
j_gene: TRBJ2-7
abundance: .
len: 15
CDR3aa: CSARDPWGSPYEQYF

v_gene: TRBV5-1
j_gene: TRBJ1-6
abundance: many
len: 16
CDR3aa: CASSLTGAVYNSPLHF

v_gene: TRBV20-1
j_gene: TRBJ2-3
abundance: .
len: 13
CDR3aa: CSAKLAYTDTQYF

v_gene: TRBV4-2
j_gene: TRBJ1-6
abundance: .
len: 16
CDR3aa: CASSQARQNYNSPLHF

v_gene: TRBV19
j_gene: TRBJ2-2
abundance: many
len: 16
CDR3aa: CASSTVGTSGRGELFF

v_gene: TRBV12-3/TRBV12-4
j_gene: TRBJ1-2
abundance: many
len: 10
CDR3aa: CASWDDGYTF

v_gene: TRBV3-1
j_gene: TRBJ2-1
abundance: few
len: 15
CDR3aa: CASSRPGGSLDEQFF

v_gene: TRBV12-3/TRBV12-4
j_gene: TRBJ2-2
abundance: .
len: 13
CDR3aa: CASSYREAGELFF

v_gene: TRBV28
j_gene: TRBJ2-7
abundance: .
len: 14
CDR3aa: CASSLRRPPTLRYF

v_gene: TRBV11-1
j_gene: TRBJ2-1
abundance: .
len: 19
CDR3aa: CASSTSTSGIQGTYNEQFF

v_gene: TRBV4-3
j_gene: TRBJ2-7
abundance: once
len: 14
CDR3aa: CAISQEPGKGEQYF

v_gene: TRBV6-6
j_gene: TRBJ1-1
abundance: .
len: 11
CDR3aa: CASSYSSEAFF

v_gene: TRBV6-5
j_gene: TRBJ1-1
abundance: many
len: 11
CDR3aa: CATEGNTEAFF

v_gene: TRBV4-2
j_gene: TRBJ2-6
abundance: .
len: 18
CDR3aa: CASSQDWQGKGGANVLTF

v_gene: TRBV6-5
j_gene: TRBJ2-1
abundance: few
len: 15
CDR3aa: CASSYVGGLNNEQFF

v_gene: TRBV4-2
j_gene: TRBJ2-1
abundance: .
len: 15
CDR3aa: CASSQEGKNYNEQFF

v_gene: TRBV28
j_gene: TRBJ2-5
abundance: few
len: 14
CDR3aa: CASQPNGGEETQYF

v_gene: TRBV9
j_gene: TRBJ1-3
abundance: few
len: 16
CDR3aa: CASSATNPGSGNTIYF

v_gene: TRBV3-1
j_gene: TRBJ2-7
abundance: .
len: 13
CDR3aa: CASSQGDYYEQYF

v_gene: TRBV4-3
j_gene: TRBJ2-2
abundance: .
len: 19
CDR3aa: CASSQEEASGGLNTGELFF

v_gene: TRBV28
j_gene: TRBJ2-1
abundance: few
len: 16
CDR3aa: CASSLALDRFDNEQFF

v_gene: TRBV12-3/TRBV12-4
j_gene: TRBJ2-2
abundance: few
len: 14
CDR3aa: CASSQQGPTGELFF

v_gene: TRBV5-1
j_gene: TRBJ2-2
abundance: many
len: 16
CDR3aa: CASSLESRSNTGELFF

v_gene: TRBV11-2
j_gene: TRBJ1-2
abundance: many
len: 16
CDR3aa: CASSLTPGGSDYGYTF